Sequencing of this TCR beta chain was carried out in a study of OX40 agonist ivuxolimab in advanced cancers. The study, taken as a whole, reports: At doses 0.1 to 3.0 mg/kg, CD4+ and CD8+ clones expanded. Among T cells, CD8+ cells averaged more expanded clones than CD4+ cells.

Only in-frame clones appear in the TCRdb table, and some are missing; sequencing was by immunoSEQ multiplex PCR. The sample records fewer than 65,000 clones, approximately 90% being singletons. Concerning this clone itself: Its antigen is not identified.

The CDR3 extends over 10 amino acids. The chain recombines TRBV12-2 with TRBJ2-1; TRBD1 was called by the table and not checked on the DNA. TRBV12-2 is labeled a pseudogene. The source material was CD4+ or CD8+ T cells sorted from blood, sampled in a trial of the OX40 agonist ivuxolimab. This sequence originates from an adult with an advanced solid tumor such as melanoma, head and neck, liver or kidney cancer. Written as DNA, the CDR3 is TGTGCAAGTCGCTCAGGCACTTCGGTCTTC. It yields the protein CASRSGTSVF.